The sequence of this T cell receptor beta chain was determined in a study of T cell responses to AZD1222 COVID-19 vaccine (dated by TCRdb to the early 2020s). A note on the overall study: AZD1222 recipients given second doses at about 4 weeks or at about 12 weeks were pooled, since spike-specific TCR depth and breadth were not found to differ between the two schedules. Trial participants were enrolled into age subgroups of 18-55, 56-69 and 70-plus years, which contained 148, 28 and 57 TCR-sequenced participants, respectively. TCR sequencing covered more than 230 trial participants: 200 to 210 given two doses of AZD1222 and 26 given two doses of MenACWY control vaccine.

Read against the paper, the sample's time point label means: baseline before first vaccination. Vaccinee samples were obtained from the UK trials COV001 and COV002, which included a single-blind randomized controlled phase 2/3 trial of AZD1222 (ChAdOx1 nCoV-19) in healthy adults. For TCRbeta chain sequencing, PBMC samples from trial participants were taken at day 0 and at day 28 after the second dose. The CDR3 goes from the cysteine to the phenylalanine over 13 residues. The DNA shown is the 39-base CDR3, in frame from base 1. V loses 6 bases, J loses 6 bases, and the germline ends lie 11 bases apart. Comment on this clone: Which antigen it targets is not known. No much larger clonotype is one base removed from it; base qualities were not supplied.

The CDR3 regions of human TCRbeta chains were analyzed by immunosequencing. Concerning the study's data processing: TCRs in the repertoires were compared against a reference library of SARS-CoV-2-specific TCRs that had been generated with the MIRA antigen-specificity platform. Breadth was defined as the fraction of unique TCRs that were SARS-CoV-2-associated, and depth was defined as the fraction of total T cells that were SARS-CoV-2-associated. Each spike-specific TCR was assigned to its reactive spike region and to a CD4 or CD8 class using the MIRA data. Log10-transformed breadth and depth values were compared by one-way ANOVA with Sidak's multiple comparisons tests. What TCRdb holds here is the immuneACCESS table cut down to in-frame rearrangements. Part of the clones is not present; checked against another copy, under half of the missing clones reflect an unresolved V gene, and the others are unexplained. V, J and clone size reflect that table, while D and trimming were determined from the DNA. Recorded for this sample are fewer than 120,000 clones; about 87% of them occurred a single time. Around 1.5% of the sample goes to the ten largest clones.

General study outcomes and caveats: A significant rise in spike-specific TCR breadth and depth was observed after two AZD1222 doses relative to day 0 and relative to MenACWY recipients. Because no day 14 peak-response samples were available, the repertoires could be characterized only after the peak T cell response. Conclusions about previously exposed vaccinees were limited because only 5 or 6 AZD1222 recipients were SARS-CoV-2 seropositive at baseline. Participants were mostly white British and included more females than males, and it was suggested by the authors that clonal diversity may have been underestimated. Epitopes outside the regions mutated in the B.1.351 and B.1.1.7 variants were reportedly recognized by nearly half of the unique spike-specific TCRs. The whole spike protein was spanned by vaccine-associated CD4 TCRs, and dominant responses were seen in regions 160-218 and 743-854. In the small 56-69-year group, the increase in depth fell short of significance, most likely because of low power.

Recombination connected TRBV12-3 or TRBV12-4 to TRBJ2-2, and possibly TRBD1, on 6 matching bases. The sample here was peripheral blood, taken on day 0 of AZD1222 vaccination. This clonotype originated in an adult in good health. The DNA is TGTGCCAGCAGAACAGGGTACCCCGGGGAGCTGTTTTTT. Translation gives CASRTGYPGELFF.